A single sample is the source of the 27 T cell receptor beta chains below, sequenced in a study of cytomegalovirus exposure and HLA in healthy donors (dated by TCRdb to about 2017). The library was obtained by the immunoSEQ multiplex PCR assay. For the multiplex PCR, a mixture combining 60 forward primers for TCR Vbeta segments and 13 reverse primers for TCR Jbeta segments was used. In its TCRdb copy, this immuneACCESS table keeps in-frame sequences only and misses some clones. Where compared with another copy, unresolved V genes explain less than half of these, and the others have no known cause. Present in this sample are 120,000 or so clones, around four fifths of which were seen just once. Approximately 3.6% of the sample is taken by the ten largest. The material sequenced was PBMCs. The receptors stem from a woman in her forties in good health and CMV-seropositive.

The chain has TRBV28 and TRBJ2-4; 10 positions match TRBD2. With V trimmed by 7 bases and J by 2 bases, 5 bases remained unmatched. This CDR3 is 15 amino acids long. The germline V gene has CDR1 MDHEN and CDR2 SYDVKM. The CDR3 here is CASKSSGRTKNIQYF. DNA of the CDR3: TGTGCCAGCAAATCTAGCGGGAGAACCAAAAACATTCAGTACTTC.

The CDR3 loop is CASKIRDTGGSPQHF. CDR3 bases: TGTGCCAGTAAAATCCGGGACACCGGAGGTTCGCCCCAGCATTTT. The genes are TRBV19 and TRBJ1-5; weak D call: TRBD1 (6 bases). V lost 7 bases and J 9 bases, leaving 22 bases between the germline ends. The CDR3 covers 15 residues. The germline gives CDR1 LNHDA, CDR2 SQIVND (reference sequence).

The rearrangement links TRBV9 to TRBJ2-5; D is possibly TRBD2 (6 bases). The CDR3 is made up of 14 amino acids. Germline-derived CDR1 and CDR2 are SGDLS and YYNGEE. Trimming pared 0 bases from V and 5 bases from J, leaving 11 bases between. The CDR3 bases are TGTGCCAGCAGCGTAGACGGGGGAAGGGAGACCCAGTACTTC. Translation: CASSVDGGRETQYF.

V is TRBV5-1 and J is TRBJ2-2; 8 nucleotides align to TRBD2. The CDR3 contains 14 residues. The J segment lost 6 bases and the V segment lost 4 bases, leaving 5 bases of the junction unmatched. CDR1 is SGHRS, CDR2 YFSETQ, per germline. This CDR3 is CASSKIAGPGELFF. The DNA of the CDR3 is TGCGCCAGCAGCAAAATAGCGGGACCCGGGGAGCTGTTTTTT.

The gene calls are TRBV7-8 and TRBJ2-7, with 7 bases identical to TRBD1. This CDR3 comprises 13 residues. With V trimmed by 6 bases and J by 0 bases, 2 bases remained unmatched. Germline V gene lookup returns CDR1 SGHVS and CDR2 FQNEAQ. The CDR3, as DNA: TGTGCCAGCAGGGGGACAGACTCCTACGAGCAGTACTTC. Amino acid sequence: CASRGTDSYEQYF.

This sequence joins TRBV27 and TRBJ2-1, with TRBD2 matching 10 bases. Germline V gene lookup returns CDR1 MNHEY and CDR2 SMNVEV (reference sequence). The V and J ends lost 4 bases and 10 bases, in that order; junction bases with no gene match: 7. The CDR3 runs to 14 residues. The CDR3 sequence is CASSSRTSGAEQFF. DNA of the CDR3: TGTGCCAGCAGTTCTCGGACTAGCGGAGCCGAGCAGTTCTTC.

This clone was counted a few times. The chain is built from TRBV25-1 and TRBJ1-5; 8 bases are shared with TRBD1. Trimming at V came to 4 bases and at J to 6 bases, leaving 5 bases not matched to a gene. The V gene's germline CDR1 is MGHDK and CDR2 SYGVNS. This CDR3 contains 14 residues. The CDR3 spells CASSVTGVVQPQHF. The CDR3 nucleotides read TGTGCCAGCAGTGTGACAGGGGTGGTTCAGCCCCAGCATTTT.

J is TRBJ2-7 and V is TRBV19, with 13 bases that match TRBD2. Germline values: CDR1 LNHDA, CDR2 SQIVND (reference sequence). Trimming took 6 bases from V and 0 from J; bases not matched to a gene: 17. CDR3 length: 20 amino acids. CDR3 sequence (DNA): TGTGCCAGTAGAACTAGTCCGGGACTAGCGGGGAGGAGGAGCTCCTACGAGCAGTACTTC. It translates to CASRTSPGLAGRRSSYEQYF.

CDR3 in DNA: TGCGCCAGCAGCCAAGATAGGGTAGCGCCCAATTACGAGCAGTACTTC. This gives the protein CASSQDRVAPNYEQYF. This rearrangement joins TRBV4-3 to TRBJ2-7; possibly TRBD2 for D (5 bases). This CDR3 spans 16 amino acids. Germline assignment: CDR1 LGHNA and CDR2 YSLEER. V lost 0 bases to trimming and J lost 4 bases, with 16 bases between them.

The V gene is TRBV10-3, the J gene TRBJ1-4; D remains ambiguous. The V and J ends lost 2 bases and 0 bases respectively, with 10 bases between them. CDR3 length: 16 residues. The germline gives CDR1 ENHRY, CDR2 SYGVKD. The CDR3 is CAISERSPATNEKLFF. The CDR3, as DNA: TGTGCCATCAGTGAGCGGTCGCCCGCAACTAATGAAAAACTGTTTTTT.

The chain joins TRBV5-4 to TRBJ2-3, with 8 bases matching TRBD2. CDR3 length equals 15 residues. V was pared by 4 bases and J by 2 bases, with 6 bases of the junction left unmatched. Looked up from germline, CDR1 is SGHNT and CDR2 is YYREEE (reference sequence). As DNA, the CDR3 is TGTGCCAGCAGCCTAACTAGCGGAGACACAGATACGCAGTATTTT. This gives the protein CASSLTSGDTDTQYF. Supplemented by reference TRBV5-4 and TRBJ2-3, the full variable domain reads ETGVTQSPTHLIKTRGQQVTLRCSSQSGHNTVSWYQQALGQGPQFIFQYYREEENGRGNFPPRFSGLQFPNYSSELNVNALELDDSALYLCASSLTSGDTDTQYFGPGTRLTVL.

This chain joins TRBV6-5 and TRBJ2-5; weak D call: TRBD2 (5 bases). Per the germline V gene, CDR1 is MNHEY and CDR2 is SVGAGI. Trimming took 0 bases from V and 2 from J, leaving 10 bases between them. The CDR3 sequence is 15 residues long. CDR3 DNA sequence: TGTGCCAGCAGTTACTCGCTCGGGGTTCAAGAGACCCAGTACTTC. It translates to CASSYSLGVQETQYF.

V gene TRBV28 combines with J gene TRBJ1-1; a weak D match, TRBD1 (5 bases). Germline V lookup: CDR1 MDHEN, CDR2 SYDVKM. CDR3 length equals 13 residues. The V and J ends lost 6 bases and 1 base respectively, with 9 bases between them. Written as DNA, the CDR3 is TGTGCCAGCAGCCCAGGGCAGAACACTGAAGCTTTCTTT. Protein: CASSPGQNTEAFF. The whole variable domain, remainder taken from reference TRBV28 and TRBJ1-1, is DVKVTQSSRYLVKRTGEKVFLECVQDMDHENMFWYRQDPGLGLRLIYFSYDVKMKEKGDIPEGYSVSREKKERFSLILESASTNQTSMYLCASSPGQNTEAFFGQGTRLTVV.

The genes are TRBV19 and TRBJ1-1; D gene uncertain. The CDR3 has 12 residues. Per germline, CDR1 LNHDA and CDR2 SQIVND (reference sequence). V was pared by 5 bases and J by 3 bases, with 7 bases between. The CDR3 DNA is TGTGCCAGTAGTCCTCCTTACACTGAAGCTTTCTTT. This sequence encodes CASSPPYTEAFF.

The chain employs TRBV5-1 and TRBJ2-7; TRBD2 might be the D (5 bases). Trimming stripped 2 bases from V and 5 bases from J, with 14 bases between. There are 14 residues in the CDR3. Germline assignment: CDR1 SGHRS and CDR2 YFSETQ. Here the CDR3 DNA reads TGCGCCAGCAGCTTTACGGGGAGTGAGGACGAGCAGTACTTC. Translated, it gives CASSFTGSEDEQYF. The full variable domain, rest sourced from reference TRBV5-1 and TRBJ2-7, is KAGVTQTPRYLIKTRGQQVTLSCSPISGHRSVSWYQQTPGQGLQFLFEYFSETQRNKGNFPGRFSGRQFSNSRSEMNVSTLELGDSALYLCASSFTGSEDEQYFGPGTRLTVT.

This chain joins TRBV7-9 and TRBJ2-5; no clear D gene. The CDR3 is 14 residues long. V lost 1 base, J lost 5 bases, and 11 bases lay in between. Germline CDR1 and CDR2: SEHNR and FQNEAQ (reference sequence). CDR3 amino acids: CASSLGLFNETQYF. The CDR3 DNA follows: TGTGCCAGCAGCTTAGGACTGTTTAACGAGACCCAGTACTTC.

The J gene is TRBJ2-7, the V gene TRBV10-3; D possibly corresponds to TRBD2 (5 bases). The CDR3 loop spans 14 amino acids. Germline CDR1 ENHRY, CDR2 SYGVKD. V gave up 8 bases and J gave up 1 base, with 15 bases separating them. The CDR3 region has the DNA TGTGCCATCTCGTCGACTATTTCTTCCTACGAGCAGTACTTC. It yields the protein CAISSTISSYEQYF.

The chain links TRBV2 to TRBJ2-5, with 8 bases that match TRBD1. CDR3 length: 14 residues. The V segment lost 2 bases and the J segment 3 bases; nucleotides outside the gene matches: 2. Germline assignment: CDR1 SNHLY and CDR2 FYNNEI. CDR3 in DNA: TGTGCCAGCAGTGAACGGACAGGGAAAGAGACCCAGTACTTC. Translated, it gives CASSERTGKETQYF.

The rearrangement uses TRBV18 and TRBJ2-3; no clear D gene. Germline V gene data show CDR1 as KGHSH and CDR2 as LQKENI. CDR3 length equals 14 residues. V shed 3 bases and J shed 0 bases, with 7 bases lying between them. CDR3 protein: CASSPRSSTDTQYF. The CDR3 DNA sequence: TGTGCCAGCTCACCGCGCTCTAGCACAGATACGCAGTATTTT.

The rearrangement uses TRBV2 and TRBJ2-7; 9 bases match TRBD1. CDR1 and CDR2 (germline): SNHLY, FYNNEI. CDR3 size: 12 residues. J was trimmed by 3 bases and V by 6 bases; bases with no gene match: 0. In DNA form, the CDR3 reads TGTGCCAGCAGGGACAGGGGCTACGAGCAGTACTTC. This translates into CASRDRGYEQYF.

This clone showed up just a few times. The chain uses TRBV19 and TRBJ2-7; TRBD2 agrees at 11 bases. The CDR3 has 15 residues. Germline V gene lookup returns CDR1 LNHDA and CDR2 SQIVND (reference sequence). J lost 1 base, V lost 5 bases, and 4 bases had no gene match. CDR3 sequence (DNA): TGTGCCAGTAGTCCAGGGACTAGCGGATCCTACGAGCAGTACTTC. Translated: CASSPGTSGSYEQYF.

The CDR3 nucleotides read TGTGCCTGGAGCGCTTGGCCACGAGAGACCCAGTACTTC. Translation: CAWSAWPRETQYF. J is TRBJ2-5 and V is TRBV30; D uncertain. Trimming shortened V by 3 bases and J by 4 bases, and 12 bases separated the two germline ends. This CDR3 is built from 13 residues. Germline lookup yields CDR1 GTSNPN and CDR2 SVGIG (reference sequence).

The chain combines TRBV30 with TRBJ2-7; maybe TRBD2 (5 bases). From germline, CDR1 is GTSNPN and CDR2 SVGIG (reference sequence). CDR3 length: 15 amino acids. Trimming took 2 bases from V and 2 from J, leaving 16 bases between them. This CDR3 is CAWSQGSNGAYEQYF. In DNA form, the CDR3 reads TGTGCCTGGAGTCAAGGGAGTAATGGTGCCTACGAGCAGTACTTC.

There are a few counts of this clone. The chain couples TRBV5-4 to TRBJ1-2; D unclear. Germline V CDR1 and CDR2: SGHNT, YYREEE (reference sequence). Trimming stripped 4 bases from V and 4 bases from J, with 5 bases between. The CDR3 contains 11 residues. In DNA, the CDR3 is TGTGCCAGCAGCCCAGGCTATGGCTACACCTTC. Translation: CASSPGYGYTF.

The chain is built from TRBV29-1 and TRBJ2-1, with unresolved D. Trimming cost V 4 bases and J 9 bases, with 7 bases left between them. CDR3 length: 10 residues. Germline-derived CDR1 and CDR2 are SQVTM and ANQGSEA. The CDR3 DNA sequence: TGCAGCGTTGGTGGCCGTGAGCAGTTCTTC. This encodes CSVGGREQFF.

The sample holds a few counts of this clone. This rearrangement joins TRBV7-8 to TRBJ1-5; D is perhaps TRBD1 (5 bases). Trimming removed 2 bases at V and 5 bases at J, with 10 bases between. Germline V lookup: CDR1 SGHVS, CDR2 FQNEAQ. The CDR3 runs 14 residues. CDR3 DNA: TGTGCCAGCAGCTTAAGGGCAGGGCATCAGCCCCAGCATTTT. Amino acids: CASSLRAGHQPQHF. Together with reference TRBV7-8 and TRBJ1-5, the CDR3 gives the full variable domain: GAGVSQSPRYKVAKRGQDVALRCDPISGHVSLFWYQQALGQGPEFLTYFQNEAQLDKSGLPSDRFFAERPEGSVSTLKIQRTQQEDSAVYLCASSLRAGHQPQHFGDGTRLSIL.

The chain has TRBV2 and TRBJ2-7; a weak D match, TRBD2 (7 bases). V was shortened by 9 bases and J by 0 bases, with 15 bases between the two germline ends. Germline V gene sequence: CDR1 SNHLY, CDR2 FYNNEI. The CDR3 length is 14 residues. The CDR3 bases are TGTGCCAGGGGGGGCGAGCGGGACTCCTACGAGCAGTACTTC. Protein: CARGGERDSYEQYF.